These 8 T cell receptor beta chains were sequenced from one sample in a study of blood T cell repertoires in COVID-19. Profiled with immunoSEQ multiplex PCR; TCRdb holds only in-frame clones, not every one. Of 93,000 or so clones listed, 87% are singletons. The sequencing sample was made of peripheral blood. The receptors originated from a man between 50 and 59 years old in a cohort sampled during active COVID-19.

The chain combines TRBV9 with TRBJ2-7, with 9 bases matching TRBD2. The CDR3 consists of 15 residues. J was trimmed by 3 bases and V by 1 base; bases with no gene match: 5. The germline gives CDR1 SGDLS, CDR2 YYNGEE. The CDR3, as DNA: TGTGCCAGCAGCGTACGGCTAGCGGGGTTCTACGAGCAGTACGTC. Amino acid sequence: CASSVRLAGFYEQYV.

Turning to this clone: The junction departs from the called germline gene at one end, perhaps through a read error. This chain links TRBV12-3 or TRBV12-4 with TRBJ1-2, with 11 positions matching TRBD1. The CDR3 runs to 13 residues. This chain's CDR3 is CASSLGTGGSLRF. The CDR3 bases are TGTGCCAGCAGTCTCGGGACAGGGGGTTCTTTACGCTTC.

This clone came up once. The CDR3, as DNA: TGTGCCAGCAGCTTACTTCGGGGATCCAATGAGCAGTTCTTC. It specifies CASSLLRGSNEQFF. This chain links TRBV11-2 with TRBJ2-1; possibly TRBD2 for D (5 bases). This CDR3 has 14 residues. With 2 bases removed from V and 6 bases from J, the gap between germline ends came to 11 bases. Germline V lookup: CDR1 SGHAT, CDR2 FQNNGV.

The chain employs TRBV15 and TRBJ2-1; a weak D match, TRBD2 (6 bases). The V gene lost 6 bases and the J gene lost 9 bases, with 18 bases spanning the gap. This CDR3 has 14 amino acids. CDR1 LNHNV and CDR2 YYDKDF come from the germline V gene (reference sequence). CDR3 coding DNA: TGTGCCACCAGTGATGGCTGGGGGGTGTTTGAGCAGTTCTTC. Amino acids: CATSDGWGVFEQFF.

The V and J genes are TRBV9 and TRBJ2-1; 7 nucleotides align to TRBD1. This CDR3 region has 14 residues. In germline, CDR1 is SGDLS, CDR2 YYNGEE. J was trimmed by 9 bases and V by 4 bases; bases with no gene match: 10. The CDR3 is CASSPRDREGEQFF. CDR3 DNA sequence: TGTGCCAGCAGCCCGAGGGACAGAGAAGGTGAGCAGTTCTTC.

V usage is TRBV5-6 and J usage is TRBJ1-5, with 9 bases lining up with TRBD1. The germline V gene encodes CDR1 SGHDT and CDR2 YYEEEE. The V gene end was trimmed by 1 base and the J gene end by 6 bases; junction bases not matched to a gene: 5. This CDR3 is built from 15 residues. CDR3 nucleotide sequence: TGTGCCAGCAGCTTGTGGACAGGGGTTGGTCAGCCCCAGCATTTT. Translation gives CASSLWTGVGQPQHF.

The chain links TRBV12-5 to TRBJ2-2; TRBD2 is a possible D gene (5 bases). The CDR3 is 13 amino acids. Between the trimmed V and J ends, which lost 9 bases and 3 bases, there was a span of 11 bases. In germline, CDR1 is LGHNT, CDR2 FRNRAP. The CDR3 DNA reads TGTGCTAGCGGGAATTGGGACACCGGGGAGCTGTTTTTT. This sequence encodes CASGNWDTGELFF. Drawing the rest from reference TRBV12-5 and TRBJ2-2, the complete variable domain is DARVTQTPRHKVTEMGQEVTMRCQPILGHNTVFWYRQTMMQGLELLAYFRNRAPLDDSGMPKDRFSAEMPDATLATLKIQPSEPRDSAVYFCASGNWDTGELFFGEGSRLTVL.

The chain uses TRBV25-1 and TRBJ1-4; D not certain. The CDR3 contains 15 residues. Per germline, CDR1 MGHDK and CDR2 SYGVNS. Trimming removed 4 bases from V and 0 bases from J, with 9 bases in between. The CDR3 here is CASSGHSATNEKLFF. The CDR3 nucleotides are TGTGCCAGCAGTGGACACTCTGCAACTAATGAAAAACTGTTTTTT. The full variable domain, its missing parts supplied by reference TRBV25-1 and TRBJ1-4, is EADIYQTPRYLVIGTGKKITLECSQTMGHDKMYWYQQDPGMELHLIHYSYGVNSTEKGDLSSESTVSRIRTEHFPLTLESARPSHTSQYLCASSGHSATNEKLFFGSGTQLSVL.